This T cell receptor beta chain is from a study of blood T cell repertoires in COVID-19. For the study at large: The United States, Italy and Spain provided the acute and convalescent COVID-19 samples. The cDNA or gDNA used as material had been derived from T cells, B-cell-depleted T cells, or PBMCs.

Authors' processing steps: Amplification of reference gene primers was used by the study to estimate nucleated cell counts. The assay was immunoSEQ multiplex PCR, and TCRdb's table has in-frame clones only and misses some. V and J calls and clone size follow that table, whereas D and trimming were derived from the DNA. This table has some 260,000 clones, roughly 88% appearing once. Trimming removed 5 bases from V and 7 bases from J, with 6 bases in between. CDR3 length equals 11 residues. Germline CDR1 is MGHDK and CDR2 is SYGVNS. The sample was peripheral blood. The chain employs TRBV25-1 and TRBJ1-3; D remains unclear. The clonotype originates from a human donor in a cohort sampled during active COVID-19. The CDR3 loop reads CASSMSNTIYF. Written as DNA, the CDR3 is TGTGCCAGCAGTATGTCGAACACCATATATTTT.